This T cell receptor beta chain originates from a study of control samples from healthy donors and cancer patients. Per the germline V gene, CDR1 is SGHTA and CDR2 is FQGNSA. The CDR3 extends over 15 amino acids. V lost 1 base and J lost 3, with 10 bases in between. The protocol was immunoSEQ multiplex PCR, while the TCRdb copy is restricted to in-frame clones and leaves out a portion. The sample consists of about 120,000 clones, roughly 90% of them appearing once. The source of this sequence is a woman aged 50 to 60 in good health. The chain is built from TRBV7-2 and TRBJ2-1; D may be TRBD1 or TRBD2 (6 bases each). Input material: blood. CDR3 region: CASSLVGGDYNEQFF. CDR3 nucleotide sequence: TGTGCCAGCAGCTTAGTCGGGGGCGACTACAATGAGCAGTTCTTC.